This TCR beta chain appears in the sequencing data of a study of siplizumab effects on memory and regulatory T cells. Study-level findings and limits: There appeared to be greater diversity in naive T cells than in memory cells, and naive T cells seemed major contributors to the alloresponse.

Measured with immunoSEQ multiplex PCR; TCRdb has only the in-frame clones, and not every one. The data show 80,000 to 130,000 clones, with about nine tenths seen just once and just over 2.5% held by the top ten. Comment on this clone: What it binds is unknown.

The CDR3 extends over 13 amino acids. The V end lost 8 bases, the J end lost 4 bases, and 13 bases lay between the germline ends. The germline V gene encodes CDR1 MNHEY and CDR2 SVGAGI. This clonotype was sampled from a human donor in good health. Some clones in this sample may be carry-over from other donors' samples. The sequenced sample consisted of CD4+ T cells sorted from blood. This chain uses TRBV6-5 with TRBJ2-3; D not resolved. The CDR3 DNA is TGTGCCAGCGGTCCAGGACCCCCAGATACGCAGTATTTT. This encodes CASGPGPPDTQYF.